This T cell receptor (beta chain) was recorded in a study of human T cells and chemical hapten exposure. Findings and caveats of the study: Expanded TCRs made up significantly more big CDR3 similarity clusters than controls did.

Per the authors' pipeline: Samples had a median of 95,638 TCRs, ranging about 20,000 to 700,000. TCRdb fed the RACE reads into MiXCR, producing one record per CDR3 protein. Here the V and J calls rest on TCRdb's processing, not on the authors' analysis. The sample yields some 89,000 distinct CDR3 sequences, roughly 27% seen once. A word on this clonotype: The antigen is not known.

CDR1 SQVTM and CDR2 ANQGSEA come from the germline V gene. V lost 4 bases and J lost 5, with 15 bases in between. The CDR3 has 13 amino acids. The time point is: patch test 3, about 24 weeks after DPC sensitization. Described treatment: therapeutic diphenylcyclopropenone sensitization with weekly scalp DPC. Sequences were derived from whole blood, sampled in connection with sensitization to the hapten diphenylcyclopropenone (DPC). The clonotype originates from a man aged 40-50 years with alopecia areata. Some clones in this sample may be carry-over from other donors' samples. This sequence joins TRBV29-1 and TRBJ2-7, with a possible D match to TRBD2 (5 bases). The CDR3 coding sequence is TGCAGCGTTGTAGAGGGAGTTCCCCACGAGCAGTACTTC. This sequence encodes CSVVEGVPHEQYF.